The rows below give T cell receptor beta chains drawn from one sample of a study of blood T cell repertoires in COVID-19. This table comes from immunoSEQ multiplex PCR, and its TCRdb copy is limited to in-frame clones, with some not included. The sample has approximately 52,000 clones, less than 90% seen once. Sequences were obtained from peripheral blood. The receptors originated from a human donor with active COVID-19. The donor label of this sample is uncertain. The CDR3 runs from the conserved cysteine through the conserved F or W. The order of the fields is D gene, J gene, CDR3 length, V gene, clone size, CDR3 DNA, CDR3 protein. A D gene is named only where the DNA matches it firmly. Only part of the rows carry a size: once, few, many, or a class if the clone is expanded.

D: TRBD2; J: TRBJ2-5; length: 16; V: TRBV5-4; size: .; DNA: TGTGCCAGCAGCTTGGTTGCGGGGGGTCCGGCAGAGACCCAGTACTTC; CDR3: CASSLVAGGPAETQYF
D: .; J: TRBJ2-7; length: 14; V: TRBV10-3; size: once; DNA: TGTGCCAGCCGGCGTATCCAGGGTAACTACGAGCAGTACTTC; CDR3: CASRRIQGNYEQYF
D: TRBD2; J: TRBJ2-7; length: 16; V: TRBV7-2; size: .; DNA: TGTGCCAGCAGCTTAGGATTAGCGGGGGGACGTAACGAGCAGTACTTC; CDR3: CASSLGLAGGRNEQYF
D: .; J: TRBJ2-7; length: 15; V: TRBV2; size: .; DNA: TGTGCCAGCAGGCTGGCGGGGTACTCTCCCTACGAGCAGTACTTC; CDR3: CASRLAGYSPYEQYF
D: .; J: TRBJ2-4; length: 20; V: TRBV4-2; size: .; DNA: TGTGCCAGCAGCCAACGCCCGGGGGGCCGGGTGACTCTAGCCAAAAACATTCAGTACTTC; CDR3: CASSQRPGGRVTLAKNIQYF
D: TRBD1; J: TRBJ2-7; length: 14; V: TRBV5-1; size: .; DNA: TGCGCCAGCAGCGGGACAGGTGCCACCTACGAGCAGTACTTC; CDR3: CASSGTGATYEQYF
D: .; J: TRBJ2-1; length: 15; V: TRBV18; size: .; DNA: TGTGCCAGCTCACCCCTTGTTTCGATAGACAATGAGCAGTTCTTC; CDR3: CASSPLVSIDNEQFF
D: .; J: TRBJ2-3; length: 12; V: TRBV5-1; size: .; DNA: TGCGCCAGCAGCTTGGCCCAGGGGCGCCAGTATTTT; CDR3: CASSLAQGRQYF
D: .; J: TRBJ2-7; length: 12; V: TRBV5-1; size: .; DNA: TGCGCCAGCAGCTTGAACGGCTACGAGCAGTACTTC; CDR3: CASSLNGYEQYF
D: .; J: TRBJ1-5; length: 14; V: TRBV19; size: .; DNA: TGTGCCAGTAGGTACAGGGCTTCGGAACAGCCCCAGCATTTT; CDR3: CASRYRASEQPQHF
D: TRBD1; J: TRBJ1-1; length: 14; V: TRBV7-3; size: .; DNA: TGTGCCAGCAGTGTTGCCAGGGGGAGTGCTGAAGCTTTCTTT; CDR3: CASSVARGSAEAFF
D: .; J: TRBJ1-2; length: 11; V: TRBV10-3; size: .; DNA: TGTGCCATCAGCTCACAGGTGGGCTACACCTTC; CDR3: CAISSQVGYTF
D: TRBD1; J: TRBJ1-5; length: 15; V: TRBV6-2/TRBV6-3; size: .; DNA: TGTGCCAGCAGTTGGGGACAGGGGAAAAATCAGCCCCAGCATTTT; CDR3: CASSWGQGKNQPQHF
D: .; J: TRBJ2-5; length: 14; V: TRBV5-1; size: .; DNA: TGCGCCAGCAGCTGGGGAGCGGAGGGAGAGACCCAGTACTTC; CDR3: CASSWGAEGETQYF
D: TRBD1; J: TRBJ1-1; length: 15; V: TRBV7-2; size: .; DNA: TGTGCCAGCAGCTTATCCACAGGGGGCGGCACTGAAGCTTTCTTT; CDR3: CASSLSTGGGTEAFF
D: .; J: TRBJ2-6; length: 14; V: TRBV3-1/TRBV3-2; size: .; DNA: TGTGCCAGCACCGGGAGCTCTGGGGCCAACGTCCTGACTTTC; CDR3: CASTGSSGANVLTF
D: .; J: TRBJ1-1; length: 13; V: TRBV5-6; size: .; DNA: TGTGCCAGCAGTTCGGGAGGGCGGACTGAAGCTTTCTTT; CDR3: CASSSGGRTEAFF
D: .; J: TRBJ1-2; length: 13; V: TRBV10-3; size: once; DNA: TGTGCCATCAGTGAGTTAGCAGGGATCGGCTACACCTTC; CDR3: CAISELAGIGYTF
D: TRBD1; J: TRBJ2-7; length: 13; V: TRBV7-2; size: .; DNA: TGTGCCAGCAGCTCGGACAGGGGGAACGAGCAGTACTTC; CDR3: CASSSDRGNEQYF
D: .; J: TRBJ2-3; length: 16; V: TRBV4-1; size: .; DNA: TGCGCCAGCAGCCGCGGTAGCGGAGCTAGCACAGATACGCAGTATTTT; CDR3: CASSRGSGASTDTQYF
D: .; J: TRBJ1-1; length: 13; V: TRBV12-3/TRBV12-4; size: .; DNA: TGTGCCAGCAGTTTATGGGGCGGCACTGAAGCTTTCTTT; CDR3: CASSLWGGTEAFF
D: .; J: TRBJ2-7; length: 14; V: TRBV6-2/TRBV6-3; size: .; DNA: TGTGCCAGCAGCTCCACAGACAGGACCTACGAGCAGTACTTC; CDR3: CASSSTDRTYEQYF
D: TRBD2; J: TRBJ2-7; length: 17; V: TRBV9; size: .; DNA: TGTGCCAGCAGCGCAGGGAGCGGGGGGGGCGCCCACTACGAGCAGTACTTC; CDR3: CASSAGSGGGAHYEQYF
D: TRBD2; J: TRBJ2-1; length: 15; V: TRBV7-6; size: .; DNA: TGTGCCAGCAGCCAAAGCGGGGGGCCCGCTCGGGAGCAGTTCTTC; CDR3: CASSQSGGPAREQFF
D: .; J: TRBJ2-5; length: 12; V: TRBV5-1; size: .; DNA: TGCGCCCTAGATGGTCTACAAGAGACCCAGTACTTC; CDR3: CALDGLQETQYF
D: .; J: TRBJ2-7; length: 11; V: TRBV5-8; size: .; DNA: TGTGCCAGCAGCCTCAGGTACGAGCAGTACTTC; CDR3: CASSLRYEQYF
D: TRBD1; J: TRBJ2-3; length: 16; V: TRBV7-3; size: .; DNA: TGTGCCAGCAGCTTGCTTCCGGGACAGGGCCCAGATACGCAGTATTTT; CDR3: CASSLLPGQGPDTQYF